The 25 T cell receptor beta chains reported below all come from one sample, sequenced in a study of T-cell memory formation after mild COVID-19 (dated by TCRdb to about 2021). Library preparation employed 5' RACE. This sample was sequenced with an Illumina NovaSeq 6000. Starting from the raw public reads, TCRdb applied fastp trimming at Q25, assembled clones with MiXCR and retained in-frame beta chains. Rows with a matching CDR3 protein are joined into one entry that keeps the most common DNA and genes. The sample table lists roughly 250,000 distinct CDR3 sequences, 16% of them with a count of one. The leading ten clones occupy approximately 3.5% of the sample. Sequences were obtained from PBMCs or a T cell subset sorted from them (not recorded which). These receptors all come from a man between 18 and 29 years old who had mild COVID-19 (a few samples of this study predate the infection). The sample titles of this study are shuffled in the database, so cell type and time point are left out; the donor was told from shared clones.

A few counts support this clonotype. The chain is built from TRBV6-6 and TRBJ1-5, with D possibly TRBD1 on 6 matching bases. V was clipped by 6 bases and J by 1 base, with 25 bases between them. The CDR3 has 19 amino acids. The germline CDR1 and CDR2 sequences are MNHNY and SVGAGI (reference sequence). In DNA form, the CDR3 reads TGTGCCAGCAGCCCAACCCCCGGACAGATGATTTCGAGCAATCAGCCCCAGCATTTT. It is translated as CASSPTPGQMISSNQPQHF.

In its sample, this clonotype was seen many times. This sequence joins TRBV7-2 and TRBJ2-1; no clear D. Germline assignment: CDR1 SGHTA and CDR2 FQGNSA. The CDR3 sequence is 12 residues long. V lost 5 bases and J 8 bases, leaving 10 bases between the germline ends. CDR3 DNA: TGTGCCAGCAGCCAGTCGGGTTATGAGCAGTTCTTC. This translates into CASSQSGYEQFF.

CDR3 region: CASSPMNAPVETQYF. DNA for the CDR3: TGTGCCAGCTCACCTATGAATGCTCCTGTGGAGACCCAGTACTTC. The chain couples TRBV18 to TRBJ2-5; D is unclear. V lost 3 bases and J 5 bases, leaving 16 bases between the germline ends. This CDR3 has 15 amino acids. Germline V lookup: CDR1 KGHSH, CDR2 LQKENI.

This clonotype was counted only a few times. This rearrangement joins TRBV7-3 to TRBJ2-7, with TRBD1 matching over 7 bases. The V gene end was trimmed by 5 bases and the J gene end by 3 bases; junction bases not matched to a gene: 7. The germline CDR1 and CDR2 sequences are SGHTA and FQGTGA. CDR3 length: 14 residues. In nucleotides, the CDR3 is TGTGCCAGCAGCGCAACCCGGGACAGCTACGAGCAGTACTTC. Translating it yields CASSATRDSYEQYF.

This clonotype was observed many times. One end of the junction fails to match germline, which may point to a read error. This chain connects TRBV7-2 to TRBJ2-7; 10 bases are a match to TRBD1. CDR1 and CDR2 (germline): SGHTA, FQGNSA. CDR3 length equals 14 residues. CDR3 region: CASSLDRGQGKTNF. The DNA of the CDR3 is TGTGCCAGCAGCTTAGATAGGGGACAGGGGAAAACTAACTTC. Drawing the rest from reference TRBV7-2 and TRBJ2-7, the complete variable domain is GAGVSQSPSNKVTEKGKDVELRCDPISGHTALYWYRQSLGQGLEFLIYFQGNSAPDKSGLPSDRFSAERTGGSVSTLTIQRTQQEDSAVYLCASSLDRGQGKTNFGPGTRLTVT.

The chain couples TRBV5-4 to TRBJ2-1; 8 bases are shared with TRBD1. Germline loops: CDR1 SGHNT, CDR2 YYREEE (reference sequence). The CDR3 is made up of 15 amino acids. With V trimmed by 3 bases and J by 3 bases, 5 bases remained unmatched. CDR3 sequence: CASSSGTGDYNEQFF. The CDR3 DNA sequence: TGTGCCAGCAGCTCCGGGACAGGCGACTACAATGAGCAGTTCTTC.

V is TRBV6-2 or TRBV6-3 and J is TRBJ2-5; 9 nucleotides match TRBD1. Germline-derived CDR1 and CDR2 are MNHEY and SVGEGT. V shed 5 bases and J 6 bases; nucleotides not matched to a gene: 4. The CDR3 length is 13 residues. The CDR3 sequence is CASSAGQGKTQYF. CDR3 DNA sequence: TGTGCCAGCAGTGCGGGACAGGGAAAGACCCAGTACTTC.

About this clonotype itself: Relative to the germline gene, one junction end is altered; a read error may explain this. The chain recombines TRBV19 with TRBJ2-7; 9 bases fit TRBD1. The CDR3 has 16 residues. Germline V CDR1 and CDR2: LNHDA, SQIVND (reference sequence). The CDR3 here is CASSIQDRGYQYDQYF. The CDR3 DNA reads as TGTGCCAGTAGTATTCAAGACAGGGGGTACCAGTACGATCAGTACTTC.

This clonotype was seen only a few times. The V gene is TRBV15, the J gene TRBJ1-4; 8 bases align to TRBD1. With 0 bases clipped from V and 0 bases from J, the junction kept 6 bases outside the gene matches. The CDR3 has 18 amino acids. The germline gives CDR1 LNHNV, CDR2 YYDKDF (reference sequence). CDR3 nucleotide sequence: TGTGCCACCAGCAGAGATGGTGGACAGGGTGCAACTAATGAAAAACTGTTTTTT. This translates into CATSRDGGQGATNEKLFF.

This clonotype appeared a few times. This chain connects TRBV12-3 or TRBV12-4 to TRBJ1-2, with no clear D. Between the trimmed V and J ends, which lost 3 bases and 5 bases, there was a span of 10 bases. The CDR3 is made up of 13 amino acids. CDR3 region: CASSFNQLYGYTF. CDR3 nucleotide sequence: TGTGCCAGCAGTTTTAACCAGCTTTATGGCTACACCTTC.

The chain is built from TRBV20-1 and TRBJ1-5; D is unresolved. Germline V gives CDR1 DFQATT, CDR2 SNEGSKA (reference sequence). The CDR3 is made up of 13 amino acids. Between the trimmed V and J ends, which lost 3 bases and 3 bases, there was a span of 9 bases. The CDR3: CSASSRANQPQHF. The CDR3 DNA reads TGCAGTGCTAGTAGCAGAGCCAATCAGCCCCAGCATTTT.

CDR3 nucleotides: TGTGCCAGTAGAACATTCAGGGGTACGAGCAATCAGCCCCAGCATTTT. Protein product: CASRTFRGTSNQPQHF. This chain joins TRBV19 and TRBJ1-5; possibly TRBD1 for D (6 bases). With 6 bases removed from V and 1 base from J, the gap between germline ends came to 16 bases. This CDR3 is 16 amino acids long. CDR1 and CDR2 (germline): LNHDA, SQIVND (reference sequence).

Ten or more counts support this clonotype. The chain links TRBV4-2 to TRBJ2-7; D possibly matches TRBD1 or TRBD2 (5 bases each). CDR3 length equals 15 residues. From germline, CDR1 is LGHNA and CDR2 YNFKEQ. The V gene lost 2 bases and the J gene lost 2 bases, with 13 bases spanning the gap. This chain's CDR3 is CASSQQGLGAYEQYF. CDR3 in DNA: TGTGCCAGCAGCCAACAAGGCCTGGGGGCCTACGAGCAGTACTTC.

This clonotype was picked up a small number of times. This chain uses TRBV7-2 with TRBJ1-1; D is unclear. Looked up from germline, CDR1 is SGHTA and CDR2 is FQGNSA. This CDR3 has 14 residues. V was trimmed by 3 bases and J by 1 base, leaving 9 bases between them. The CDR3 DNA reads as TGTGCCAGCAGCTTTGAACAGAGGAACACTGAAGCTTTCTTT. Translating it yields CASSFEQRNTEAFF.

This clonotype was seen a few times. V usage is TRBV20-1 and J usage is TRBJ1-1; 7 bases match TRBD1. Germline CDR1 is DFQATT and CDR2 is SNEGSKA (reference sequence). This CDR3 has 13 amino acids. V lost 6 bases, J lost 4 bases, and 8 bases stayed unmatched. CDR3 in DNA: TGCAGTGCAACAGCAGGGGGTGCCACTGAAGCTTTCTTT. This translates into CSATAGGATEAFF.

A few counts support this clonotype. The CDR3 spells CASSSGGNAETQYF. CDR3 DNA: TGTGCCAGCAGTTCGGGGGGAAATGCGGAGACCCAGTACTTC. The chain combines TRBV12-3 or TRBV12-4 with TRBJ2-5, with TRBD2 matching over 7 bases. The CDR3 contains 14 residues. With 4 bases clipped from V and 5 bases from J, the junction kept 7 bases outside the gene matches.

CDR3 bases: TGTGCCAGCAGCTTCAATCGGAGGCAGTTCTTC. As protein: CASSFNRRQFF. The J gene is TRBJ2-1, the V gene TRBV7-9; D unclear. In germline, CDR1 is SEHNR, CDR2 FQNEAQ (reference sequence). The ends were cut back, 3 bases at V and 12 bases at J, with 9 bases in the middle. The CDR3 loop spans 11 amino acids.

This clonotype was recorded a few times. V usage is TRBV5-6 and J usage is TRBJ2-1, with 9 bases aligning to TRBD1. Germline assignment: CDR1 SGHDT and CDR2 YYEEEE. V gave up 2 bases and J gave up 7 bases; unmatched junction bases: 4. The CDR3 is made up of 14 amino acids. CDR3: CASSLQGARNEQFF. CDR3 in DNA: TGTGCCAGCAGCTTACAGGGGGCGCGGAATGAGCAGTTCTTC.

The genes are TRBV6-1 and TRBJ1-2; 7 bases are shared with TRBD1. With 1 base clipped from V and 4 bases from J, the junction kept 9 bases outside the gene matches. Germline V gene lookup returns CDR1 MNHNS and CDR2 SASEGT. The CDR3 has 16 amino acids. The CDR3 spells CASSEVYTGQSYGYTF. The CDR3 nucleotides are TGTGCCAGCAGTGAAGTGTATACGGGACAGTCCTATGGCTACACCTTC.

Here the CDR3 reads CSASPRSATEAFF. Here the CDR3 DNA reads TGCAGTGCTAGCCCCAGGTCGGCGACTGAAGCTTTCTTT. This chain connects TRBV20-1 to TRBJ1-1, with no clear D. The V gene lost 3 bases and the J gene lost 5 bases, with 13 bases spanning the gap. CDR1 and CDR2 (germline): DFQATT, SNEGSKA (reference sequence). The CDR3 sequence is 13 residues long.

The table lists this clonotype with a few counts. The chain uses TRBV28 and TRBJ2-3, with D possibly matching TRBD1 (5 bases). Germline V gene sequence: CDR1 MDHEN, CDR2 SYDVKM. The CDR3 is 15 residues long. The V and J ends lost 6 bases and 4 bases respectively, with 17 bases between them. The CDR3 protein is CASRSREGAADTQYF. CDR3 bases: TGTGCCAGCAGAAGCAGGGAAGGGGCAGCAGATACGCAGTATTTT.

The gene calls are TRBV28 and TRBJ2-1; D remains unclear. Trimming pared 5 bases from V and 16 bases from J, leaving 21 bases between. The CDR3 runs to 13 residues. Per germline, CDR1 MDHEN and CDR2 SYDVKM. CDR3: CASSPPSVPRLFF. In DNA, the CDR3 is TGTGCCAGCAGTCCCCCGTCGGTCCCCCGGCTCTTCTTC.

This clonotype occurred a few times. J is TRBJ1-5 and V is TRBV12-3 or TRBV12-4, with 9 nucleotides matching TRBD1. The trim removed 1 base at V and 7 bases at J, leaving 5 bases unmatched. The CDR3 covers 15 residues. The CDR3 DNA reads as TGTGCCAGCAGTTTAGGGGACAGGGTACAACAGCCCCAGCATTTT. Translation: CASSLGDRVQQPQHF.

This chain joins TRBV7-9 and TRBJ2-3; 9 nucleotides line up with TRBD1. The junction had 2 bases not matched to a gene; V was cut back by 3 bases and J by 1 base. The V gene's germline CDR1 is SEHNR and CDR2 FQNEAQ (reference sequence). This CDR3 has 15 amino acids. In DNA form, the CDR3 reads TGTGCCAGCAGCTTTTGGACAGGGGGCACAGATACGCAGTATTTT. Translating it yields CASSFWTGGTDTQYF.

This clonotype has more than one count but fewer than ten. The gene calls are TRBV20-1 and TRBJ2-1, with 11 bases identical to TRBD2. CDR1 is DFQATT, CDR2 SNEGSKA, per germline (reference sequence). J was trimmed by 7 bases and V by 6 bases; bases with no gene match: 11. The CDR3 runs to 15 residues. For the CDR3, the DNA is TGCAGTGCCCCTAAATTTGGGACTAGCGGAAATGAGCAGTTCTTC. Its translation is CSAPKFGTSGNEQFF.